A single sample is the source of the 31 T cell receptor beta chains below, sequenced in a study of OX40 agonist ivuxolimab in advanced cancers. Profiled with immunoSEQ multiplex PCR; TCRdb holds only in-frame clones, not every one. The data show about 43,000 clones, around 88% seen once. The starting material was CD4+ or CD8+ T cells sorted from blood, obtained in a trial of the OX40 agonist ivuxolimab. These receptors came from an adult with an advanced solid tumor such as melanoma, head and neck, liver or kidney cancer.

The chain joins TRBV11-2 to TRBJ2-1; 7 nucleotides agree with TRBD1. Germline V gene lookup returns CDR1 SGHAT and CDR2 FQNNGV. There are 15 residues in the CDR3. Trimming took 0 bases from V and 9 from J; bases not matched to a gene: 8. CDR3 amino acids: CASSLEGGPVSEQFF. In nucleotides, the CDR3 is TGTGCCAGCAGCTTAGAAGGGGGCCCCGTCAGTGAGCAGTTCTTC.

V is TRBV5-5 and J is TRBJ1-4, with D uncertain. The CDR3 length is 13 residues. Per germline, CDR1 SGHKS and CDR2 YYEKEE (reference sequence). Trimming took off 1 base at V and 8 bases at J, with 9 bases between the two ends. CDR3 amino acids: CASSLNLAEKLFF. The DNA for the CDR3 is TGTGCCAGCAGCTTGAACCTCGCGGAAAAACTGTTTTTT.

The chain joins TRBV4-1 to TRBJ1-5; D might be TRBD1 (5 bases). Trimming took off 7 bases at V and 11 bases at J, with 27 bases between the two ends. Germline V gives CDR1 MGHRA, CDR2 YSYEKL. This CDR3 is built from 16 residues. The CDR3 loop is CASIGRGGNLNMAQHF. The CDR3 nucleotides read TGCGCCAGCATCGGTCGGGGGGGGAATCTTAACATGGCCCAGCATTTT.

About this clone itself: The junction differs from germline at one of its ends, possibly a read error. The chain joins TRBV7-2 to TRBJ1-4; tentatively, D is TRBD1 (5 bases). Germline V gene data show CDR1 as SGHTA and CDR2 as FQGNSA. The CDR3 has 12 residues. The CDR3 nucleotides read TGTGCCAGCAGCTTAGGGGGAGCGGGACGGTCCTTT. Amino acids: CASSLGGAGRSF. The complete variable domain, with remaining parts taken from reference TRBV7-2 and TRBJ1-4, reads GAGVSQSPSNKVTEKGKDVELRCDPISGHTALYWYRQSLGQGLEFLIYFQGNSAPDKSGLPSDRFSAERTGGSVSTLTIQRTQQEDSAVYLCASSLGGAGRSFGSGTQLSVL.

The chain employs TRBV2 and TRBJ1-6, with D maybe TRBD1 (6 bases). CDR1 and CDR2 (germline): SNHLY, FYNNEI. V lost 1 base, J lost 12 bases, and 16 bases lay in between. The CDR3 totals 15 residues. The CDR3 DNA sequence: TGTGCCAGCAGTGAAGTAACAGGGATCTTGGGACCCCTCCACTTT. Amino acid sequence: CASSEVTGILGPLHF.

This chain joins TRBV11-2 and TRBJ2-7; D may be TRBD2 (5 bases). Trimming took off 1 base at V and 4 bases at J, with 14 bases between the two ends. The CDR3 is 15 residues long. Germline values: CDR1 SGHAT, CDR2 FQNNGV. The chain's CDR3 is CASSLGAGGIYEQYF. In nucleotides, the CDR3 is TGTGCCAGCAGCTTAGGAGCCGGAGGAATTTACGAGCAGTACTTC. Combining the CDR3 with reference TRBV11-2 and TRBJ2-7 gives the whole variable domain EAGVAQSPRYKIIEKRQSVAFWCNPISGHATLYWYQQILGQGPKLLIQFQNNGVVDDSQLPKDRFSAERLKGVDSTLKIQPAKLEDSAVYLCASSLGAGGIYEQYFGPGTRLTVT.

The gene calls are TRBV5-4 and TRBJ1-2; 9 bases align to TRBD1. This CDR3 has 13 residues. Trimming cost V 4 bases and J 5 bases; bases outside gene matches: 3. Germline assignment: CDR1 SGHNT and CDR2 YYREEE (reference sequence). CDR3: CASSPGQGYGYTF. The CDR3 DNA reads TGTGCCAGCAGCCCAGGACAGGGGTATGGCTACACCTTC.

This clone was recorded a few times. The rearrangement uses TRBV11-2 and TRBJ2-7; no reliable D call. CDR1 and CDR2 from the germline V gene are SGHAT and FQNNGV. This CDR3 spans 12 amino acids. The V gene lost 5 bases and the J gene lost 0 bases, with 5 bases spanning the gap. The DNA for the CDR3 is TGTGCCAGCAGCCCGTACTCCTACGAGCAGTACTTC. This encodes CASSPYSYEQYF.

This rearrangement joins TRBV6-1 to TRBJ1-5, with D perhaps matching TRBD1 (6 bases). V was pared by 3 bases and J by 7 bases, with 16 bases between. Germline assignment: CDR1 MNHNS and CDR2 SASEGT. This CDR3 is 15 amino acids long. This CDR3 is CASSDQDSALQPQHF. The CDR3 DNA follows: TGTGCCAGCAGTGATCAGGACAGTGCCCTGCAGCCCCAGCATTTT.

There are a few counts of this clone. As DNA, the CDR3 is TGCGCCAGCAGCTTGGGGGAGGCAGATACGCAGTATTTT. Translation: CASSLGEADTQYF. The chain joins TRBV5-1 to TRBJ2-3; tentative D call: TRBD2 (6 bases). The V end was cut by 0 bases, the J end by 4 bases, with 6 bases between. Germline lookup yields CDR1 SGHRS and CDR2 YFSETQ. The CDR3 is made up of 13 amino acids.

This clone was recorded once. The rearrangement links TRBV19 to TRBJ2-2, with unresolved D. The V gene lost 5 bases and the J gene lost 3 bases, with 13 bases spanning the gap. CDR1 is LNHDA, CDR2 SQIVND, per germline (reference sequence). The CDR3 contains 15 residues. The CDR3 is CASSDTHSDTGELFF. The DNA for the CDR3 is TGTGCCAGTAGTGATACACACAGCGACACCGGGGAGCTGTTTTTT.

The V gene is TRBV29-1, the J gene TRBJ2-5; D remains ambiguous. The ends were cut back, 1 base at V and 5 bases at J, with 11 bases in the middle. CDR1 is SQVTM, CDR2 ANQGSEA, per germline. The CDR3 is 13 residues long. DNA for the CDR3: TGCAGCGTTGAAGGGGGAAATCTGGAGACCCAGTACTTC. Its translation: CSVEGGNLETQYF.

CDR3 in amino acids: CASSNTRTSGRETQYF. CDR3 bases: TGTGCCAGTAGTAATACTCGGACTAGCGGGAGAGAGACCCAGTACTTC. V usage is TRBV19 and J usage is TRBJ2-5; TRBD2 matches at 13 bases. The germline gives CDR1 LNHDA, CDR2 SQIVND (reference sequence). The CDR3 is 16 residues long. The V gene end was trimmed by 4 bases and the J gene end by 4 bases; junction bases not matched to a gene: 6. Using reference TRBV19 and TRBJ2-5 for the parts outside the CDR3, the full variable domain is DGGITQSPKYLFRKEGQNVTLSCEQNLNHDAMYWYRQDPGQGLRLIYYSQIVNDFQKGDIAEGYSVSREKKESFPLTVTSAQKNPTAFYLCASSNTRTSGRETQYFGPGTRLLVL.

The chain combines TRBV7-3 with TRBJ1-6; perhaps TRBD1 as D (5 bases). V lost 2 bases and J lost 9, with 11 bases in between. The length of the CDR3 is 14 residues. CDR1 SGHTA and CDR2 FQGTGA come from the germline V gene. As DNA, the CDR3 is TGTGCCAGCAGCTTAGGTTCCCAGGGTTCACCCCTCCACTTT. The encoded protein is CASSLGSQGSPLHF.

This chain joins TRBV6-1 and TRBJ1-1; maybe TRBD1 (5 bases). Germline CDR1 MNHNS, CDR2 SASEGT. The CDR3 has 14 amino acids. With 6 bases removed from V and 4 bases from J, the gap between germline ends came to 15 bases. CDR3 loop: CASRDLRGGTEAFF. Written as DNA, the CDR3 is TGTGCCAGCAGAGACTTGCGGGGGGGCACTGAAGCTTTCTTT.

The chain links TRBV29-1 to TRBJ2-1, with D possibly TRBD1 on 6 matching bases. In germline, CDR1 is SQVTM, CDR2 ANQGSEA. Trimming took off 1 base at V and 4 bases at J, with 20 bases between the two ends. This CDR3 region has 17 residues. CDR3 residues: CSVEALRTGPIYNEQFF. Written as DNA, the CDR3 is TGCAGCGTTGAAGCCCTCCGAACAGGGCCCATTTACAATGAGCAGTTCTTC.

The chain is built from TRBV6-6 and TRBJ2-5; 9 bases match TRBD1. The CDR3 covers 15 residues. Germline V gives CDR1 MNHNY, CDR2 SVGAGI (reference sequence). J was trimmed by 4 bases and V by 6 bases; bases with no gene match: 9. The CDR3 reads CASRGGQGLRETQYF. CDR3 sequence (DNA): TGTGCCAGCAGGGGGGGACAGGGACTCCGAGAGACCCAGTACTTC.

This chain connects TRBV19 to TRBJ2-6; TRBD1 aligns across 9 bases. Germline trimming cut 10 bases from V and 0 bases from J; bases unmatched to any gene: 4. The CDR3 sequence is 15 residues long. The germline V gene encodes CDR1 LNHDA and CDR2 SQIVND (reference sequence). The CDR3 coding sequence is TGTGCCACCCGGGACAGGGACTCTGGGGCCAACGTCCTGACTTTC. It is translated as CATRDRDSGANVLTF.

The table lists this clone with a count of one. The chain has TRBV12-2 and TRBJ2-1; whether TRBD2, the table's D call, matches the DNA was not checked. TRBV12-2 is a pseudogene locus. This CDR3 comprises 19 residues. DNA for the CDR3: TGTGCAAGTCGCTCCGCCCTAGATGGGCGGGAGGGATCCTACAATGAGCAGTTCTTC. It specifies CASRSALDGREGSYNEQFF.

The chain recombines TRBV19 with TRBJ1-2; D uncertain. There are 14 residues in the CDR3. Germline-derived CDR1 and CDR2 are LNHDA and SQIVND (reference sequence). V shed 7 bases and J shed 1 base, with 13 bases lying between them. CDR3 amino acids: CASTRVRFNYGYTF. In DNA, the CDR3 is TGTGCCAGTACCAGAGTTCGATTTAACTATGGCTACACCTTC.

This CDR3 is CASSPGDQPQHF. DNA of the CDR3: TGTGCCAGCTCACCAGGGGATCAGCCCCAGCATTTT. The V and J genes are TRBV18 and TRBJ1-5; D remains unclear. The CDR3 extends over 12 amino acids. V lost 2 bases to trimming and J lost 5 bases, with 4 bases between them. Germline CDR1 is KGHSH and CDR2 is LQKENI. The entire variable domain, with the rest obtained from reference TRBV18 and TRBJ1-5, is as follows: NAGVMQNPRHLVRRRGQEARLRCSPMKGHSHVYWYRQLPEEGLKFMVYLQKENIIDESGMPKERFSAEFPKEGPSILRIQQVVRGDSAAYFCASSPGDQPQHFGDGTRLSIL.

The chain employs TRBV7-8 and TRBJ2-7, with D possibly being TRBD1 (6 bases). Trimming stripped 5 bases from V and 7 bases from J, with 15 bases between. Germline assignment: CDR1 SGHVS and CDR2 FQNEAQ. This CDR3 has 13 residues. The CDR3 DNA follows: TGTGCCAGCAGCCCCGCAGGGGCGAGGGAGCAGTACTTC. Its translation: CASSPAGAREQYF. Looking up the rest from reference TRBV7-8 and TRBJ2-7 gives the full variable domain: GAGVSQSPRYKVAKRGQDVALRCDPISGHVSLFWYQQALGQGPEFLTYFQNEAQLDKSGLPSDRFFAERPEGSVSTLKIQRTQQEDSAVYLCASSPAGAREQYFGPGTRLTVT.

CDR3 nucleotides: TGTGCCAGCAGCCGACAGGGTACTGAGCAGTTCTTC. The encoded protein is CASSRQGTEQFF. The chain employs TRBV7-2 and TRBJ2-1, with 7 bases matching TRBD1. Germline assignment: CDR1 SGHTA and CDR2 FQGNSA. The CDR3 covers 12 residues. J gave up 9 bases and V 5 bases, and 4 bases lay outside the gene matches.

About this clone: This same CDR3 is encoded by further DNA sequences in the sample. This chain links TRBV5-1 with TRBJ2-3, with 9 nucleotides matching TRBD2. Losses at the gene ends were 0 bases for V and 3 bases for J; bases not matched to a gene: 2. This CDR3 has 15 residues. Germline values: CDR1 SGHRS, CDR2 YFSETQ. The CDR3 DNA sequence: TGCGCCAGCAGCTTGGGCGGGGGGGCAACAGATACGCAGTATTTT. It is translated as CASSLGGGATDTQYF.

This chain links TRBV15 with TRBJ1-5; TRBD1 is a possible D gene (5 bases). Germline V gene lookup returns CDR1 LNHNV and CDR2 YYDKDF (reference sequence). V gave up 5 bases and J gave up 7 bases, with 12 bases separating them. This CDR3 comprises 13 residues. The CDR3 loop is CATSDTWGQPQHF. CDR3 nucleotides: TGTGCCACCAGCGATACCTGGGGGCAGCCCCAGCATTTT.

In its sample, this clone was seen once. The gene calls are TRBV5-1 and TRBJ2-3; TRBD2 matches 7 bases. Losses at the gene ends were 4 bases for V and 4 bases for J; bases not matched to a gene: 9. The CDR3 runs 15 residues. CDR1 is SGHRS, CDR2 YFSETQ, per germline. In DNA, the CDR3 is TGCGCCAGCAGCAACAACGGACTAGGCGCAGATACGCAGTATTTT. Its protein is CASSNNGLGADTQYF.

The CDR3 coding sequence is TGTGCCAGCAGCCCCGCGATGTCTAGGGACGAGCAGTACTTC. Translating gives CASSPAMSRDEQYF. This chain uses TRBV11-2 with TRBJ2-7; D is uncertain. The V gene's germline CDR1 is SGHAT and CDR2 FQNNGV. Trimming took off 5 bases at V and 5 bases at J, with 16 bases between the two ends. This CDR3 comprises 14 residues. Combining the CDR3 with reference TRBV11-2 and TRBJ2-7 gives the whole variable domain EAGVAQSPRYKIIEKRQSVAFWCNPISGHATLYWYQQILGQGPKLLIQFQNNGVVDDSQLPKDRFSAERLKGVDSTLKIQPAKLEDSAVYLCASSPAMSRDEQYFGPGTRLTVT.

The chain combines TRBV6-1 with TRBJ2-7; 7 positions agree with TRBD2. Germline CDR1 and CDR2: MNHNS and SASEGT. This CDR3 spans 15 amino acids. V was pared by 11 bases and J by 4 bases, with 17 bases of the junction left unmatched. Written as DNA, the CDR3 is TGTGCCGGGGCTGGCGGGGGTCGCACTAATTACGAGCAGTACTTC. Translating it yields CAGAGGGRTNYEQYF.

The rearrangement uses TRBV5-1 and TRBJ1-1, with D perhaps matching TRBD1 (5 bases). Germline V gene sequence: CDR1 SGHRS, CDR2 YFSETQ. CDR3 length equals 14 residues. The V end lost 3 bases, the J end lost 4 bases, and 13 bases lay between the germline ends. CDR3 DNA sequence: TGCGCCAGCAGCTATGAGGGGCGGTCCACTGAAGCTTTCTTT. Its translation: CASSYEGRSTEAFF.

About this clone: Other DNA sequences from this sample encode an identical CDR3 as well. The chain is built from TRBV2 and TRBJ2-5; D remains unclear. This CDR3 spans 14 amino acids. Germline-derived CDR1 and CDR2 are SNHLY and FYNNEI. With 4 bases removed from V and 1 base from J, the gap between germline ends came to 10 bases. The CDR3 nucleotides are TGTGCCAGCAGTGTCGGGCCAGGCCAAGAGACCCAGTACTTC. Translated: CASSVGPGQETQYF.

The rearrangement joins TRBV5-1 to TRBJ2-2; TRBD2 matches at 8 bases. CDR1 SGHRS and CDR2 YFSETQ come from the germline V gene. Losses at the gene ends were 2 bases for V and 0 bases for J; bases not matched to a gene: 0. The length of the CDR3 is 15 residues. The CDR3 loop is CASSFSGTNTGELFF. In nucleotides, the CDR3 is TGCGCCAGCAGCTTTAGCGGGACGAACACCGGGGAGCTGTTTTTT.